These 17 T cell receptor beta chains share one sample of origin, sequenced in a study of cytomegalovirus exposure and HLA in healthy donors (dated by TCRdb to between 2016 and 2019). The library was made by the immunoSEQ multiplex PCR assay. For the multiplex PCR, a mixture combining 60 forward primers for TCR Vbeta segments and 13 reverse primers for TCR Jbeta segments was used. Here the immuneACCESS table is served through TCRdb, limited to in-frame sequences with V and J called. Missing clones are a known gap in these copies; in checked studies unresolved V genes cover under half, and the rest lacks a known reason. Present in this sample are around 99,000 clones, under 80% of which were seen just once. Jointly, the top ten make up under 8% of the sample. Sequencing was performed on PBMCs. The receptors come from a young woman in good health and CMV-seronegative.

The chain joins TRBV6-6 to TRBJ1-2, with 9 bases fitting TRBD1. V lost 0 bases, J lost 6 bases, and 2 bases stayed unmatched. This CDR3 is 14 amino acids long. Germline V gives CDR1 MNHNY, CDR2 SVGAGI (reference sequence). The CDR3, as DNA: TGTGCCAGCAGTTACTCGGGACAGGGACATGGCTACACCTTC. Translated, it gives CASSYSGQGHGYTF.

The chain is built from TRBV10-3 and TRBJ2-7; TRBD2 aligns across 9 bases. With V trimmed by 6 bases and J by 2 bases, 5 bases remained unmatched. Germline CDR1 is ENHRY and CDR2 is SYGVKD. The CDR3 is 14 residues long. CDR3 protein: CAISVAGVAYEQYF. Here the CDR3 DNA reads TGTGCCATCAGCGTAGCGGGAGTGGCCTACGAGCAGTACTTC.

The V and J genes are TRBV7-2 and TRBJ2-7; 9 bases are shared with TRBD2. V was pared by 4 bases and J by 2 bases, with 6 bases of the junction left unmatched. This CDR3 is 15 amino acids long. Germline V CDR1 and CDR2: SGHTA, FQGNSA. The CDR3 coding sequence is TGTGCCAGCAGCTCCTTTGGCGGGGGGGCCTACGAGCAGTACTTC. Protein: CASSSFGGGAYEQYF.

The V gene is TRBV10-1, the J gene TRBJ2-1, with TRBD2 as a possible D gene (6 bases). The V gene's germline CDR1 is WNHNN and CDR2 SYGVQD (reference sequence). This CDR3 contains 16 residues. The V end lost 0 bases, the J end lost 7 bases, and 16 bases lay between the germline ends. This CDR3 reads CASSESGSRGLNEQFF. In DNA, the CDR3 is TGCGCCAGCAGTGAGTCCGGATCGCGGGGACTTAATGAGCAGTTCTTC.

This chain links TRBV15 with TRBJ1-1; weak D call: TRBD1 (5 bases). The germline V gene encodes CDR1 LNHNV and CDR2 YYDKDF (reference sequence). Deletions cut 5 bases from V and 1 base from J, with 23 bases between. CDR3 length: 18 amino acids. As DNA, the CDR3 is TGTGCCACCAGCGCAGTTTTTAAGCCAGGGCGTACGAACACTGAAGCTTTCTTT. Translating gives CATSAVFKPGRTNTEAFF.

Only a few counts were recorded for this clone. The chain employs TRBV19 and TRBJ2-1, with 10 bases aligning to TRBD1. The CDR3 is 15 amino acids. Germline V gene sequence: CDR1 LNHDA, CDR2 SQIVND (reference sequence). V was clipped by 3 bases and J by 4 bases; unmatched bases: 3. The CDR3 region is CASSIMGQGYNEQFF. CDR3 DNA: TGTGCCAGTAGTATTATGGGACAGGGGTACAATGAGCAGTTCTTC.

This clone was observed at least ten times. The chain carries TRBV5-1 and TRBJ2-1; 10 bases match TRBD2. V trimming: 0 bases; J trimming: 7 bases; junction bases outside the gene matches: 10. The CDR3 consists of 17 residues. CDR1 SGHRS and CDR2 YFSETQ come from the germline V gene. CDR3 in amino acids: CASSLERGGLKGNEQFF. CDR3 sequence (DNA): TGCGCCAGCAGCTTGGAGCGGGGGGGCCTCAAGGGGAATGAGCAGTTCTTC.

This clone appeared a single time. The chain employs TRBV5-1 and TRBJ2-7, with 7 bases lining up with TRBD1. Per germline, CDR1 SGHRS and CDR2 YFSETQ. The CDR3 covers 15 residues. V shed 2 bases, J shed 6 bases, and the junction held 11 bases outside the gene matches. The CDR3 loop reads CASSLKGQGVGEQYF. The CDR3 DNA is TGCGCCAGCAGCTTAAAGGGCCAGGGGGTGGGCGAGCAGTACTTC. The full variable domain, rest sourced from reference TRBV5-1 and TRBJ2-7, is KAGVTQTPRYLIKTRGQQVTLSCSPISGHRSVSWYQQTPGQGLQFLFEYFSETQRNKGNFPGRFSGRQFSNSRSEMNVSTLELGDSALYLCASSLKGQGVGEQYFGPGTRLTVT.

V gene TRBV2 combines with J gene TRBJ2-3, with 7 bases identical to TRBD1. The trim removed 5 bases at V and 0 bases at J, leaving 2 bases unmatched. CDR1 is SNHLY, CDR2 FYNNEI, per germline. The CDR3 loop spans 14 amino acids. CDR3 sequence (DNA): TGTGCCAGCAGTCCGGGACAGAGCACAGATACGCAGTATTTT. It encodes CASSPGQSTDTQYF.

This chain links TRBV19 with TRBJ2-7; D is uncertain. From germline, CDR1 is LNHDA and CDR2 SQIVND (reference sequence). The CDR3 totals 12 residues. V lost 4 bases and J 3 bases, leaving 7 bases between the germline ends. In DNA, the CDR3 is TGTGCCAGTAGTAGAGGTTACTACGAGCAGTACTTC. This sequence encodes CASSRGYYEQYF.

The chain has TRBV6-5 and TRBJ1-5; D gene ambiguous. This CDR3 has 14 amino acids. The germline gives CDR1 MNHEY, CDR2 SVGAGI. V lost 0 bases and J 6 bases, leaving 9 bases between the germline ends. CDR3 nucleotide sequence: TGTGCCAGCAGTTACTCGCCTGGCCGTCAGCCCCAGCATTTT. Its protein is CASSYSPGRQPQHF.

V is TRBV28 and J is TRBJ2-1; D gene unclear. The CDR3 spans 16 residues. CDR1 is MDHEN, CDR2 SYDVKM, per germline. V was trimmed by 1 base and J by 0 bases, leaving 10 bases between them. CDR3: CASSLFRLLSYNEQFF. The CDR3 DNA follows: TGTGCCAGCAGTTTATTCAGACTCCTCTCCTACAATGAGCAGTTCTTC.

CDR3 loop: CASSQKGLAGVVYNEQFF. CDR3 DNA sequence: TGTGCCAGCAGCCAAAAGGGACTAGCGGGGGTAGTCTACAATGAGCAGTTCTTC. This chain uses TRBV5-6 with TRBJ2-1, with 14 bases matching TRBD2. The CDR3 spans 18 residues. With V trimmed by 4 bases and J by 3 bases, 9 bases remained unmatched. Germline CDR1 SGHDT, CDR2 YYEEEE. Full variable domain (missing parts from reference TRBV5-6 and TRBJ2-1): DAGVTQSPTHLIKTRGQQVTLRCSPKSGHDTVSWYQQALGQGPQFIFQYYEEEERQRGNFPDRFSGHQFPNYSSELNVNALLLGDSALYLCASSQKGLAGVVYNEQFFGPGTRLTVL.

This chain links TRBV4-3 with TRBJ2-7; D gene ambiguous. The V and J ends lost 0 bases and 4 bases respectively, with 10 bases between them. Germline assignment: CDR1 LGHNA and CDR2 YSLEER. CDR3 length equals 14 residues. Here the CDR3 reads CASSQDPTGYEQYF. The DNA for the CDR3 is TGCGCCAGCAGCCAAGATCCAACGGGTTACGAGCAGTACTTC.

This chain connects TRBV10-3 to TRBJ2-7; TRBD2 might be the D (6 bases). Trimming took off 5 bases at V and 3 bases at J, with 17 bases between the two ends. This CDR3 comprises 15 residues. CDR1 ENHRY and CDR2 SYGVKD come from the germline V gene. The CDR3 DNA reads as TGTGCCATCAGTCCCACTAGCCTTAGGAACTACGAGCAGTACTTC. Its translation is CAISPTSLRNYEQYF.

CDR3 bases: TGTGCCTGGAGTGTTAGACAGAAGAACACTGAAGCTTTCTTT. Translated: CAWSVRQKNTEAFF. The chain carries TRBV30 and TRBJ1-1, with D possibly being TRBD1 (5 bases). Germline V gene data show CDR1 as GTSNPN and CDR2 as SVGIG (reference sequence). V lost 0 bases to trimming and J lost 1 base, with 9 bases between them. The CDR3 covers 14 residues.

The CDR3 here is CASSRGTENEKLFF. The DNA of the CDR3 is TGCGCCAGCAGTAGGGGGACGGAGAATGAAAAACTGTTTTTT. The rearrangement uses TRBV5-1 and TRBJ1-4, with a weak D call TRBD1 (6 bases). V was clipped by 5 bases and J by 5 bases, with 13 bases between them. The CDR3 has 14 amino acids. From germline, CDR1 is SGHRS and CDR2 YFSETQ.